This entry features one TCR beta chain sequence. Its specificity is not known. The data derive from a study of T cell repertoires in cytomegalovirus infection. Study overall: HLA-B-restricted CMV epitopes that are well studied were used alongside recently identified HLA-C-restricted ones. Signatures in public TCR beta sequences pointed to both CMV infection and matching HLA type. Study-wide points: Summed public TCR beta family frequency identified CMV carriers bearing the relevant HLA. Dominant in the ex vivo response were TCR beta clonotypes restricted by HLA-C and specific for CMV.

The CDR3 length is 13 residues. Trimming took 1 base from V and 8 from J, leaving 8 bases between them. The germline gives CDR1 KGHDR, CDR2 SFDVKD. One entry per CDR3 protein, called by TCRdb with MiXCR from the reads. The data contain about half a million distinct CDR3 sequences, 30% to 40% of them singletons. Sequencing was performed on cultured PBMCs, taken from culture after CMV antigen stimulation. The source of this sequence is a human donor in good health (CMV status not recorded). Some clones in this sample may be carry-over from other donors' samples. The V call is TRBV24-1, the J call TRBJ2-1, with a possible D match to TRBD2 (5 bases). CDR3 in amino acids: CATSDFREHEQFF. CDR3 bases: TGTGCCACCAGTGATTTTAGGGAGCATGAGCAGTTCTTC.